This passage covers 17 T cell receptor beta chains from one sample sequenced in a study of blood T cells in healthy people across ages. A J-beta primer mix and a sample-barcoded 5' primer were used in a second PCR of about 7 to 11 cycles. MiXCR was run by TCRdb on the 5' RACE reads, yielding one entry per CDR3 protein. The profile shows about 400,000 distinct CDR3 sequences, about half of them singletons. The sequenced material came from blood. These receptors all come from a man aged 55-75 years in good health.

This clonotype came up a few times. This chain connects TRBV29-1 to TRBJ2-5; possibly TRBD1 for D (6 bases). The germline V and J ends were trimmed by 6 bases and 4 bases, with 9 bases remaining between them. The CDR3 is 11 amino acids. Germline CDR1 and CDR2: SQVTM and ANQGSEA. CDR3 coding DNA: TGCAGCGTCCGCAGGGGAGAGACCCAGTACTTC. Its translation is CSVRRGETQYF. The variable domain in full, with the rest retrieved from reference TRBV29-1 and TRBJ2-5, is SAVISQKPSRDICQRGTSLTIQCQVDSQVTMMFWYRQQPGQSLTLIATANQGSEATYESGFVIDKFPISRPNLTFSTLTVSNMSPEDSSIYLCSVRRGETQYFGPGTRLLVL.

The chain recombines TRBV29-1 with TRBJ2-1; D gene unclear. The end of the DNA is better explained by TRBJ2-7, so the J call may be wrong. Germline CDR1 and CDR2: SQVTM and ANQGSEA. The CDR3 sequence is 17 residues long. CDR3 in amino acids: CSVEDFMGTHIYNEQYF. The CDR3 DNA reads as TGCAGCGTTGAAGACTTTATGGGCACACATATCTACAATGAGCAGTACTTC.

The CDR3 DNA is TGTGCCATCACTGGTAGCCTAAACACCGGGGAGCTGTTTTTT. Its protein product is CAITGSLNTGELFF. The chain recombines TRBV10-3 with TRBJ2-2, with D uncertain. This CDR3 spans 14 amino acids. Looked up from germline, CDR1 is ENHRY and CDR2 is SYGVKD. The V gene lost 7 bases and the J gene lost 2 bases, with 11 bases spanning the gap.

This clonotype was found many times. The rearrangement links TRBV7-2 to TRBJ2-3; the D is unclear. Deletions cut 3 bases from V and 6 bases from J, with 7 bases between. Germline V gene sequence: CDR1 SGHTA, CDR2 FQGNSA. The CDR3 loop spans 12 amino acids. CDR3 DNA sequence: TGTGCCAGCAGCTTTTGGCGGGATACGCAGTATTTT. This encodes CASSFWRDTQYF.

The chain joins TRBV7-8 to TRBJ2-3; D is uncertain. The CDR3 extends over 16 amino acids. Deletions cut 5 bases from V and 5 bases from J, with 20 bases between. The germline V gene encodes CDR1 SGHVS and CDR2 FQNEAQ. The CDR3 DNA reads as TGTGCCAGCAGCCGAGGCGGCCGTTTAATGGAAGATACGCAGTATTTT. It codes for CASSRGGRLMEDTQYF.

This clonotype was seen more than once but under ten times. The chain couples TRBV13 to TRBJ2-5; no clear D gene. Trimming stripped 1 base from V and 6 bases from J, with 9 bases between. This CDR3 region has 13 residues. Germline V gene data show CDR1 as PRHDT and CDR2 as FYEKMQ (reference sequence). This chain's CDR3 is CASSLAIQKTQYF. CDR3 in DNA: TGTGCCAGCAGCTTAGCGATACAGAAGACCCAGTACTTC. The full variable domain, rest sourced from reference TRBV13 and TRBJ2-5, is AAGVIQSPRHLIKEKRETATLKCYPIPRHDTVYWYQQGPGQDPQFLISFYEKMQSDKGSIPDRFSAQQFSDYHSELNMSSLELGDSALYFCASSLAIQKTQYFGPGTRLLVL.

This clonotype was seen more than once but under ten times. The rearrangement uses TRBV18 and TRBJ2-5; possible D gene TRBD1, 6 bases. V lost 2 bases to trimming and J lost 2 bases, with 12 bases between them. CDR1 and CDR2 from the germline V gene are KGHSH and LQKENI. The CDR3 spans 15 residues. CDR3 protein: CASSPVTGLQETQYF. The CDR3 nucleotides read TGTGCCAGCTCACCAGTGACAGGTCTTCAAGAGACCCAGTACTTC.

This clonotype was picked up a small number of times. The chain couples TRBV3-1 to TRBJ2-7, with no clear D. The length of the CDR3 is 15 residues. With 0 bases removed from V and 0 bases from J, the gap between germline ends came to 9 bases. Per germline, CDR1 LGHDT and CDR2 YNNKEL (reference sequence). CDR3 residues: CASSQDGRHSYEQYF. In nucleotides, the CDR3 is TGTGCCAGCAGCCAAGATGGCAGGCACTCCTACGAGCAGTACTTC.

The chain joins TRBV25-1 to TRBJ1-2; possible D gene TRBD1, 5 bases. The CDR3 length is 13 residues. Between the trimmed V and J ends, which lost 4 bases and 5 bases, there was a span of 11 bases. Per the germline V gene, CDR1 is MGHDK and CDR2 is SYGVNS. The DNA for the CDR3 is TGTGCCAGCAGTGCCGCCGGGGGGTATGGCTACACCTTC. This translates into CASSAAGGYGYTF.

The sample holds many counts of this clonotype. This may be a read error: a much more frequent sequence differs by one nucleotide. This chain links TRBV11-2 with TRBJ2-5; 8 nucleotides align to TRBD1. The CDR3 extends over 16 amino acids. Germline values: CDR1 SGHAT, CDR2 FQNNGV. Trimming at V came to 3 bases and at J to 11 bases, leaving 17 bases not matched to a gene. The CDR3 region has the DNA TGTGCCAGCAGCTTCTCGGACAGGGAGGACTACAATGAGCAGTACTTC. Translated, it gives CASSFSDREDYNEQYF.

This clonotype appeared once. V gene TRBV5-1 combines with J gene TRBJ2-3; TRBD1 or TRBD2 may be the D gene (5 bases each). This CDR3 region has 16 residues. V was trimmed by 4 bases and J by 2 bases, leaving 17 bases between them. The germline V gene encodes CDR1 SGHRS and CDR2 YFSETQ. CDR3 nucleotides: TGCGCCAGCAGCGTTGGGAGAGGGGCCAACACAGATACGCAGTATTTT. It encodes CASSVGRGANTDTQYF. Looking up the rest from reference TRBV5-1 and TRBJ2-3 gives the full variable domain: KAGVTQTPRYLIKTRGQQVTLSCSPISGHRSVSWYQQTPGQGLQFLFEYFSETQRNKGNFPGRFSGRQFSNSRSEMNVSTLELGDSALYLCASSVGRGANTDTQYFGPGTRLTVL.

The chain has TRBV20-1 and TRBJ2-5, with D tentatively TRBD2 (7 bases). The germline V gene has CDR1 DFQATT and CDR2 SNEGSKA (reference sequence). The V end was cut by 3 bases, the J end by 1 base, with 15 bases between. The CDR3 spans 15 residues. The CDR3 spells CSASIGGGGQETQYF. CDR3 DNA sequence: TGCAGTGCTAGTATCGGGGGAGGGGGCCAAGAGACCCAGTACTTC.

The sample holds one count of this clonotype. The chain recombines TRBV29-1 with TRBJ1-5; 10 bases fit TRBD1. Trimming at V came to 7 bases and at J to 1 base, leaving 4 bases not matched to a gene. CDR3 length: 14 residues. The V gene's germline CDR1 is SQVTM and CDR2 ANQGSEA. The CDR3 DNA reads TGCAGCGCCGGACAGGGGGGGAGCAATCAGCCCCAGCATTTT. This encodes CSAGQGGSNQPQHF.

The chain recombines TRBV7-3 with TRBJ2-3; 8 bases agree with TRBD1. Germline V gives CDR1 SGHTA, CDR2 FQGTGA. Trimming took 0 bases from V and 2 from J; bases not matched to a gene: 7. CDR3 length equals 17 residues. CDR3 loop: CASSLTGQGAFTDTQYF. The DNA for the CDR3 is TGTGCCAGCAGCTTAACGGGTCAGGGGGCTTTCACAGATACGCAGTATTTT.

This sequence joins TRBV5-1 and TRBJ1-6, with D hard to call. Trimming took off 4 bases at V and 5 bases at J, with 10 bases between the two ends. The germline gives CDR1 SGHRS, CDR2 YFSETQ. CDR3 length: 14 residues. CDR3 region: CASSPGPDNSPLHF. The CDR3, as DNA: TGCGCCAGCAGCCCTGGACCGGATAATTCACCCCTCCACTTT.

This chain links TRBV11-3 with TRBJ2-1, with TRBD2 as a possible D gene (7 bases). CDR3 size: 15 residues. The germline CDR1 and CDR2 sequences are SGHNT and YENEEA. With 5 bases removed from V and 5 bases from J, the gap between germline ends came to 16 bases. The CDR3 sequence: CASSRVGGADNEQFF. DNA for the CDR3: TGTGCCAGCAGCCGCGTTGGGGGGGCGGACAATGAGCAGTTCTTC. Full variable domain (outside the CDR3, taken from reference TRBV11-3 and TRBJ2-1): EAGVVQSPRYKIIEKKQPVAFWCNPISGHNTLYWYLQNLGQGPELLIRYENEEAVDDSQLPKDRFSAERLKGVDSTLKIQPAELGDSAVYLCASSRVGGADNEQFFGPGTRLTVL.

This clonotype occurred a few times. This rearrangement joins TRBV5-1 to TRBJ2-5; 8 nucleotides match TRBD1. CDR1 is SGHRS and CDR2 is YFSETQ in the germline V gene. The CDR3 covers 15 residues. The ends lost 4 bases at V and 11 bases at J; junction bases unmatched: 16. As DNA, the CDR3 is TGCGCCAGCAGCCCAACAGGGGGGAGAGGCAATGAGCAGTACTTC. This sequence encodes CASSPTGGRGNEQYF.